These T cell receptor beta chains were read from a single sample in a study of radiotherapy plus CTLA-4 blockade in lung cancer. The protocol was immunoSEQ multiplex PCR, while the TCRdb copy is restricted to in-frame clones and leaves out a portion. This table holds approximately 85,000 clones, approximately 86% found once. The specimen comprised peripheral blood, sampled from a patient treated with radiotherapy plus ipilimumab. The receptors stem from a human donor with non-small cell lung cancer who had a partial response to radiotherapy plus ipilimumab. Both conserved end residues are part of each CDR3. D genes are given only for firm matches. Expanded clones get a size class; other rows say once, few or many, or leave the size out.

>-|TRBJ1-2|TRBD1|TRBV5-1
CASSLTITGGQGYTF
TGCGCCAGCAGCTTGACCATAACAGGGGGCCAGGGCTACACCTTC
>few|TRBJ1-6|-|TRBV7-9
CASSLERNSPLHF
TGTGCCAGCAGCTTAGAGAGGAATTCACCCCTCCACTTT
>-|TRBJ2-5|TRBD1|TRBV5-1
CASSAGQGGQETQYF
TGCGCCAGCAGCGCCGGACAGGGGGGCCAAGAGACCCAGTACTTC
>few|TRBJ1-3|-|TRBV28
CASRASGAVGTIYF
TGTGCCAGCAGAGCCTCAGGGGCTGTGGGGACCATATATTTT
>-|TRBJ2-7|-|TRBV6-1
CASSATGTYYEQYF
TGTGCCAGCAGTGCAACAGGGACCTACTACGAGCAGTACTTC
>-|TRBJ2-2|-|TRBV10-3
CAISGAVNTGELFF
TGTGCCATCAGTGGGGCAGTTAACACCGGGGAGCTGTTTTTT
>few|TRBJ2-7|TRBD2|TRBV19
CASSRDPGLAGVQYF
TGTGCCAGTAGTCGCGACCCTGGACTAGCGGGAGTTCAGTACTTC
>-|TRBJ1-1|TRBD1|TRBV5-1
CASSTLTGQNTEAFF
TGCGCCAGCAGCACCCTGACAGGGCAGAACACTGAAGCTTTCTTT
>once|TRBJ1-1|-|TRBV5-1
CASSFSVSMNTEAFF
TGCGCCAGCAGCTTCTCGGTATCCATGAACACTGAAGCTTTCTTT
>-|TRBJ2-7|TRBD1|TRBV6-4
CASSGRDRVDEQYF
TGTGCCAGCAGTGGCCGGGACAGGGTCGACGAGCAGTACTTC
>-|TRBJ1-1|-|TRBV2
CASSERVYTEAFF
TGTGCCAGCAGTGAGAGGGTCTACACTGAAGCTTTCTTT
>-|TRBJ2-3|-|TRBV15
CATSRTTVSRADTQYF
TGTGCCACCAGCAGAACTACGGTTTCACGGGCAGATACGCAGTATTTT